This T cell receptor beta chain was documented in a study of long-term antiretroviral therapy in people with HIV (dated by TCRdb to between 2020 and 2023). Study-wide context: The earliest samples were collected about a decade before the 2015 WHO recommendation for immediate ART, when ART was typically delayed until CD4 counts fell. No cross-contamination during QIAcube processing turned up in test extractions that ran a monoclonal T-cell line alongside about 30 polyclonal samples. From fewer than 35 adults with confirmed HIV infection, the cohort provided 150 to 200 cryopreserved PBMC samples, gathered serially across a mean of approximately six years (range 1-12). Among the 30 or so participants with HIV, about 11 were female. This retrospective serial study examined whether starting ART and sustained HIV suppression were associated with changes in the composition and diversity of the TRB repertoire in peripheral blood. What the authors observed across the whole study: ART initiation was associated with a significant increase in TRB diversity, but diversity stayed significantly below transplant donor controls even after long-term ART. Compared with controls, HIV repertoires had narrower CDR3 length ranges, and the network structure pointed to an antigen-experienced repertoire that shifted only slightly toward naive after ART. The samples span the years 2004 to 2017, and the ART regimens used may be less effective than current regimens. Inferences about post-ART repertoire changes were limited because no data were available on ART adherence, viral resistance or therapy changes. Because pre-ART samples had limited cell numbers, unsorted PBMC were profiled rather than sorted CD4+ and CD8+ T cells. Limited PBMC availability meant only the TCR beta chain was sequenced, without alpha chain pairing. At every time point, the repertoire was dominated by expanded TRB clones first identified before ART initiation, although this dominance fluctuated and, in many PLHIV, declined after ART.

The immunoSEQ hsTCRB v3.0 assay was used at survey level resolution to sequence the TRB variable region. The target sequencing depth for TRB was roughly 40,000-50,000 T-cell genomes per sample. An Illumina MiSeq with a v3 150-cycle kit was used to sequence the pooled TRB libraries. As for the original processing: Repertoire analysis was performed in R inside a reproducible Nextflow workflow that covered QC, data transformation and analysis. Custom analyses were implemented in LymphoSeq2, an R package for AIRR-Seq data exploration. A few samples that yielded fewer than 5000 total TRB sequences were excluded, so that fewer than 250 HIV repertoires were analyzed. Among the roughly 190 retained HIV repertoires, 59 were collected before ART initiation and around 130 after ART initiation. Each repertoire was downsampled to 5000 TRB nucleotide sequences, and summary statistics were averaged across 100 downsampling iterations. The analysis kept only TRB sequences whose CDR3 regions were at least seven amino acids long. Diversity was measured with a Shannon entropy-derived clonality score and the Gini coefficient. Repertoire networks linked the top 5000 CDR3 amino acid sequences whenever two sequences differed by an edit distance of one. For TRB CDR3 amino acid sequences, antigen specificity groups and MHC restriction were predicted with GLIPH2. To flag known associations with CMV, EBV, HIV or tissue antigens, CDR3 amino acid sequences were compared against VDJdb and McPAS-TCR. Pre-ART, post-ART and control groups were compared with Wilcoxon signed-rank tests and Holm-Bonferroni correction. The immuneACCESS repertoire file appears here via TCRdb, limited to in-frame rearrangements. These files lack a portion of the clones; in checked studies, under half of the deficit traces to unresolved V genes, and the cause of the others is not known. The V and J calls and the clone size are those of that table, but D and trimming were determined from the DNA. Recorded for this sample are over 25,000 clones; 93% of them occurred a single time. Of the sample, about 9.4% is held by the ten largest clones.

Inclusion was restricted to participants for whom at least one PBMC sample before ART initiation and at least two post-ART samples were available. Treatment was received in the United States of America by all participants with HIV. Before DNA extraction, cryopreserved samples containing about 0.9-11 million PBMC were thawed and washed. At the time of the earliest PBMC sample for each participant with HIV, ages ranged from 23 to 54 years. Each participant contributed PBMC samples from 1-4 timepoints before ART initiation and 2-8 timepoints after ART initiation, with a median of 7 samples. Serial HIV viral load, CD4+ T-cell count, ART history and demographic data were obtained for every participant. A Qiagen kit on a QIAcube was used to extract genomic DNA from unsorted PBMC, with samples processed in batches of 12. To note about this clone: Its antigen is currently not known. Base-call qualities are not available, and no considerably larger clone is one nucleotide away.

Between the V and J ends, shortened by 1 base and 7 bases respectively, the junction contains 11 bases. The germline V gene yields SGHVS for CDR1 and FNYEAQ for CDR2. From the cysteine up to the phenylalanine, the CDR3 has a length of 14 residues. CDR3 DNA is the only sequence kept; it has 42 bases, read in frame from the first base. This sequence originates from a man in his forties or fifties with HIV. The specimen was unsorted PBMCs, collected 6.2 years after starting antiretroviral therapy. The rearrangement joined TRBV7-6 to TRBJ1-5; D gene: possibly TRBD1, on 6 matching bases. The CDR3 region has the sequence CASSLGTEFQPQHF. The DNA reads as follows: TGTGCCAGCAGCTTAGGGACAGAGTTCCAGCCCCAGCATTTT.